Each of the 2 T cell receptor beta chains below was sequenced from the same sample in a study of T cell responses to AZD1222 COVID-19 vaccine. Sequenced by immunoSEQ multiplex PCR; TCRdb stores in-frame clones only, minus some. Among 110,000 to 150,000 clones listed, approximately 93% were seen once. The source was peripheral blood, collected after recovery from COVID-19. The receptors shown here come from an adult who had recovered from COVID-19.

The chain combines TRBV28 with TRBJ2-7, with 7 bases identical to TRBD1. J was trimmed by 7 bases and V by 7 bases; bases with no gene match: 4. The CDR3 length is 11 residues. Germline CDR1 MDHEN, CDR2 SYDVKM. In nucleotides, the CDR3 is TGTGCCAGCACCTGGGACAGAGAGCAGTACTTC. It codes for CASTWDREQYF.

This chain uses TRBV14 with TRBJ1-6; possibly TRBD1 for D (6 bases). This CDR3 spans 15 amino acids. Per germline, CDR1 SGHDN and CDR2 FVKESK. Trimming cost V 2 bases and J 7 bases, with 12 bases left between them. CDR3 sequence (DNA): TGTGCCAGCAGCCAATTCCAGGGGAGAAATTCACCCCTCCACTTT. Amino acid sequence: CASSQFQGRNSPLHF.